Listed here are 5 T cell receptor beta chains from one sample, sequenced in a study of monozygotic twins with inflammatory bowel disease (dated by TCRdb to between 2019 and 2020). The protocol used for the library was 5' RACE. The run used an Illumina HiSeq 2500. Based on TCRdb reprocessing of the reads, there is one entry per CDR3 protein sequence, and DNA is missing. The sample's table lists a count of approximately 420,000 distinct CDR3 sequences. Around 2.5% of the sample belongs to the ten largest clones. The sequenced sample was blood. The receptor set was obtained from a human donor with ulcerative colitis or Crohn's disease, or a healthy co-twin of an affected twin (not recorded which).

The V and J genes are TRBV9 and TRBJ2-1; the D gene TCRdb calls, TRBD1, cannot be checked with no DNA. The CDR3 runs to 16 residues. The germline V gene has CDR1 SGDLS and CDR2 YYNGEE. The CDR3 protein is CASSALPGQGVNEQFF. Drawing the rest from reference TRBV9 and TRBJ2-1, the complete variable domain is DSGVTQTPKHLITATGQRVTLRCSPRSGDLSVYWYQQSLDQGLQFLIQYYNGEERAKGNILERFSAQQFPDLHSELNLSSLELGDSALYFCASSALPGQGVNEQFFGPGTRLTVL.

The chain is built from TRBV29-1 and TRBJ1-2; as DNA is missing, the TRBD1 call by TCRdb cannot be tested. CDR1 is SQVTM and CDR2 is ANQGSEA in the germline V gene. This CDR3 spans 12 amino acids. CDR3 region: CSVDPGDYGYTF. Full variable domain (outside the CDR3, taken from reference TRBV29-1 and TRBJ1-2): SAVISQKPSRDICQRGTSLTIQCQVDSQVTMMFWYRQQPGQSLTLIATANQGSEATYESGFVIDKFPISRPNLTFSTLTVSNMSPEDSSIYLCSVDPGDYGYTFGSGTRLTVV.

The J gene is TRBJ2-3, the V gene TRBV4-3; the D call from TCRdb, TRBD2, cannot be confirmed without DNA. This CDR3 comprises 16 residues. Germline assignment: CDR1 LGHNA and CDR2 YSLEER. CDR3 sequence reads: CASSQDSGLVGYTQYF.

The gene calls are TRBV11-2 and TRBJ2-1. The CDR3 has 14 amino acids. Germline-derived CDR1 and CDR2 are SGHAT and FQNNGV. CDR3: CASSLEGPYNEQFF.

The rearrangement links TRBV20-1 to TRBJ2-1; as DNA is missing, the TRBD1 call by TCRdb cannot be tested. The CDR3 runs to 17 residues. Germline CDR1 DFQATT, CDR2 SNEGSKA (reference sequence). CDR3 sequence reads: CSARAPLDRGSYNEQFF.